The 3 T cell receptor beta chains in this list originate from one sample, sequenced in a study of cytomegalovirus exposure and HLA in healthy donors. 13 Jbeta primers and 60 Vbeta primers were used for the PCR. TCRdb's table, derived via immunoSEQ multiplex PCR, lists solely in-frame clones and lacks some. This table has approximately 100,000 clones, less than 80% appearing once. The sample consisted of PBMCs. These receptors were collected from a man aged 35-49 years in good health and CMV-seronegative.

The chain combines TRBV29-1 with TRBJ1-1, with TRBD1 matching 9 bases. In germline, CDR1 is SQVTM, CDR2 ANQGSEA. This CDR3 comprises 13 residues. After removal of 1 base from V and 4 bases from J, the junction contained 1 base not matched to a gene. In nucleotides, the CDR3 is TGCAGCGTTGAAGCGACAGGGGGCACTGAAGCTTTCTTT. Residues: CSVEATGGTEAFF.

The chain couples TRBV6-5 to TRBJ2-1; 9 bases match TRBD2. The CDR3 runs to 15 residues. Germline V gene lookup returns CDR1 MNHEY and CDR2 SVGAGI. V lost 0 bases and J lost 7; bases outside the gene matches: 4. The CDR3 DNA sequence: TGTGCCAGCAGTTACTCGTGGCTAGCGGGGAATGAGCAGTTCTTC. It is translated as CASSYSWLAGNEQFF.

This clone was recorded a few times. Compared with germline, one end of the junction differs, possibly owing to a read error. The chain carries TRBV7-9 and TRBJ2-1; TRBD1 aligns across 7 bases. The CDR3 runs 16 residues. The germline CDR1 and CDR2 sequences are SEHNR and FQNEAQ (reference sequence). CDR3 bases: TGTTCCAGCCAAGGGCAGGGGGATAGCTCCTACAATGAGCAGTTCTTC. It yields the protein CSSQGQGDSSYNEQFF.